The following is a T cell receptor beta chain sequence with its context. The antigen remains undetermined. The data are from a study of shared clonotypes between healthy human individuals. Whole-study findings and limits: The study's rarefaction showed incomplete sorted-subset sequencing despite large depth. Depth of sequencing was expected to influence donor clonotype sharing.

Germline V gene data show CDR1 as SNHLY and CDR2 as FYNNEI. Unmatched junction bases numbered 9, after V lost 5 bases and J lost 0 bases. CDR3 size: 16 residues. Using immunoSEQ multiplex PCR, the repertoire was profiled, and TCRdb retains in-frame clones only, with some absent. Of some 2 million clones listed, just under 95% are singletons. In the naive CD8 group, cells lacked CD45RO and were positively selected for CCR7, so terminally differentiated effector memory CD45RA+ cells were left out. The chain couples TRBV2 to TRBJ1-1; 7 bases agree with TRBD1. This receptor was taken from a man younger than 30 in good health. The specimen sequenced was naive CD8+ T cells sorted from blood. CDR3 bases: TGTGCCAGCAGTACAGGGGATCTACGATTGAACACTGAAGCTTTCTTT. It specifies CASSTGDLRLNTEAFF.